The next 5 T cell receptor beta chains were all read from a single sample in a study of blood T cell repertoires in COVID-19. Libraries were prepared by immunoSEQ multiplex PCR; TCRdb keeps only in-frame clonotypes and omits some of them. In the table there are over 200,000 clones, more than 65% of which are singletons. The sample comprised peripheral blood. The receptor source for this set is a man aged 50 to 60 with active or convalescent COVID-19.

The chain has TRBV4-2 and TRBJ2-1; unclear D gene. V dropped 4 bases and J dropped 2 bases, with 9 bases sitting between them. The CDR3 is 14 amino acids. Germline lookup yields CDR1 LGHNA and CDR2 YNFKEQ. In DNA, the CDR3 is TGTGCCAGCAGCCCCTCTGAGGCCTACAATGAGCAGTTCTTC. This translates into CASSPSEAYNEQFF.

This chain links TRBV28 with TRBJ1-5; D possibly corresponds to TRBD1 (6 bases). With 6 bases removed from V and 6 bases from J, the gap between germline ends came to 12 bases. The CDR3 is made up of 13 amino acids. Germline CDR1 reads MDHEN; CDR2 reads SYDVKM. CDR3: CASRQGGGQPQHF. The CDR3 nucleotides are TGTGCCAGCAGACAGGGAGGGGGTCAGCCCCAGCATTTT.

CDR3 in DNA: TGCGCCAGCAGCTTGACAGAGACAGCCAATGGCTACACCTTC. It is translated as CASSLTETANGYTF. V is TRBV5-1 and J is TRBJ1-2; TRBD1 might be the D (5 bases). V was shortened by 1 base and J by 6 bases, with 13 bases between the two germline ends. This CDR3 region has 14 residues. Germline V gene data show CDR1 as SGHRS and CDR2 as YFSETQ.

This clone was seen once. J is TRBJ2-3 and V is TRBV9, with TRBD2 identical over 7 bases. Germline V gene lookup returns CDR1 SGDLS and CDR2 YYNGEE. V trimming: 4 bases; J trimming: 0 bases; junction bases outside the gene matches: 5. The CDR3 loop spans 15 amino acids. CDR3 DNA: TGTGCCAGCAGCTCTAGCGGAACTAGCACAGATACGCAGTATTTT. It yields the protein CASSSSGTSTDTQYF.

This clone occurred a few times. The V gene is TRBV18, the J gene TRBJ1-1; weak D call: TRBD1 (5 bases). V lost 5 bases to trimming and J lost 1 base, with 11 bases between them. Germline loops: CDR1 KGHSH, CDR2 LQKENI. The CDR3 length is 14 residues. The CDR3 coding sequence is TGTGCCAGCTCATCAACCCAGGGGAACACTGAAGCTTTCTTT. It is translated as CASSSTQGNTEAFF.